The 14 T cell receptor beta chains given below trace back to one sample, sequenced in a study of T cell responses to AZD1222 COVID-19 vaccine. Some clones are missing from TCRdb's copy, which holds only in-frame ones; the method was immunoSEQ multiplex PCR. The sample holds around 130,000 clones, around 84% seen once. The sequencing here drew on peripheral blood, taken on day 0 of AZD1222 vaccination. Receptor source: an adult in good health.

V is TRBV27 and J is TRBJ1-5; TRBD1 is a possible D gene (6 bases). From germline, CDR1 is MNHEY and CDR2 SMNVEV (reference sequence). Trimming cost V 4 bases and J 4 bases, with 8 bases left between them. The CDR3 is made up of 13 amino acids. CDR3 bases: TGTGCCAGCAGTTGGACAGAAAATCAGCCCCAGCATTTT. Translating it yields CASSWTENQPQHF.

The chain joins TRBV24-1 to TRBJ2-2, with 9 bases aligning to TRBD1. CDR1 is KGHDR, CDR2 SFDVKD, per germline. The CDR3 contains 14 residues. V lost 8 bases and J lost 5; bases outside the gene matches: 5. The CDR3 is CATTSGQGTGELFF. The CDR3 DNA is TGTGCCACCACCTCGGGACAGGGAACCGGGGAGCTGTTTTTT.

The rearrangement uses TRBV3-1 (or the pseudogene TRBV3-2) and TRBJ1-5; D is undetermined. V gave up 5 bases and J gave up 1 base, with 3 bases separating them. Germline lookup yields CDR1 LGHDT and CDR2 YNNKEL (reference sequence). CDR3 length: 12 residues. The CDR3 reads CASSVSNQPQHF. In DNA, the CDR3 is TGTGCCAGCAGCGTCAGCAATCAGCCCCAGCATTTT.

This clone appeared once. The chain carries TRBV27 and TRBJ1-5; D is possibly TRBD1 (5 bases). The V and J ends lost 6 bases and 1 base respectively, with 10 bases between them. The length of the CDR3 is 14 residues. CDR1 is MNHEY, CDR2 SMNVEV, per germline (reference sequence). The CDR3 is CASRSGLSNQPQHF. The CDR3 region has the DNA TGTGCCAGCAGATCGGGACTGAGCAATCAGCCCCAGCATTTT.

The V and J genes are TRBV18 and TRBJ1-2, with 7 bases that match TRBD1. This CDR3 has 15 amino acids. After removal of 6 bases from V and 8 bases from J, the junction contained 15 bases not matched to a gene. The germline V gene encodes CDR1 KGHSH and CDR2 LQKENI. The CDR3: CASSPSGTATGGYTF. CDR3 bases: TGTGCCAGCTCGCCTTCCGGGACAGCCACAGGGGGCTACACCTTC.

The gene calls are TRBV4-3 and TRBJ1-2; no firm D call. The germline V gene encodes CDR1 LGHNA and CDR2 YSLEER. There are 16 residues in the CDR3. With 1 base removed from V and 8 bases from J, the gap between germline ends came to 20 bases. The CDR3 loop reads CASSQAHTLLGSGYTF. The CDR3 bases are TGCGCCAGCAGCCAAGCACACACCCTCTTGGGTAGCGGCTACACCTTC.

V and J are TRBV7-8 and TRBJ2-2; weak D call: TRBD1 (5 bases). The germline gives CDR1 SGHVS, CDR2 FQNEAQ. V lost 0 bases to trimming and J lost 1 base, with 9 bases between them. The CDR3 is 16 amino acids. The CDR3, as DNA: TGTGCCAGCAGCTTAGCGCCCCAGGGGAACACCGGGGAGCTGTTTTTT. The encoded protein is CASSLAPQGNTGELFF.

The J gene is TRBJ1-5, the V gene TRBV27; 10 bases are shared with TRBD1. Germline values: CDR1 MNHEY, CDR2 SMNVEV (reference sequence). This CDR3 comprises 14 residues. V lost 3 bases, J lost 11 bases, and 7 bases stayed unmatched. DNA of the CDR3: TGTGCCAGCAGTTTCGGGACAGGGGCCGCAACCCAGCATTTT. Encoded protein: CASSFGTGAATQHF.

The chain couples TRBV6-5 to TRBJ2-1; TRBD1 aligns across 9 bases. The CDR3 is made up of 16 amino acids. From germline, CDR1 is MNHEY and CDR2 SVGAGI. V was clipped by 1 base and J by 1 base; unmatched bases: 2. The CDR3 coding sequence is TGTGCCAGCAGTTACTTCGGGACAGGGTCCTACAATGAGCAGTTCTTC. This codes for CASSYFGTGSYNEQFF.

The genes are TRBV5-8 and TRBJ2-7; D possibly corresponds to TRBD1 (5 bases). The ends were cut back, 3 bases at V and 2 bases at J, with 15 bases in the middle. The CDR3 is 15 amino acids. Germline values: CDR1 SGHTS, CDR2 YDEGEE. DNA for the CDR3: TGTGCCAGCAGCTCTATCCGCCAGGGTACCTACGAGCAGTACTTC. Translating gives CASSSIRQGTYEQYF.

V gene TRBV7-6 combines with J gene TRBJ2-5; D is possibly TRBD1 (8 bases). Per the germline V gene, CDR1 is SGHVS and CDR2 is FNYEAQ. V lost 4 bases to trimming and J lost 5 bases, with 20 bases between them. The CDR3 runs to 16 residues. CDR3 nucleotides: TGTGCCAGCAGCTCCCGTTCGTTACAGGGGGGGGAGACCCAGTACTTC. Amino acids: CASSSRSLQGGETQYF.

CDR3 DNA sequence: TGTGCCAGCAGTTCCATCACTAGCGGGAGGGCCAATGAGCAGTTCTTC. This sequence encodes CASSSITSGRANEQFF. J is TRBJ2-1 and V is TRBV27, with TRBD2 identical over 13 bases. Per germline, CDR1 MNHEY and CDR2 SMNVEV (reference sequence). The V gene end was trimmed by 4 bases and the J gene end by 6 bases; junction bases not matched to a gene: 6. The CDR3 contains 16 residues.

This sequence joins TRBV3-1 (or the pseudogene TRBV3-2) and TRBJ1-3; D unclear. Trimming shortened V by 2 bases and J by 7 bases, and 3 bases separated the two germline ends. Germline V lookup: CDR1 LGHDT, CDR2 YNNKEL (reference sequence). This CDR3 comprises 11 residues. The chain's CDR3 is CASSQLNTIYF. Written as DNA, the CDR3 is TGTGCCAGCAGCCAATTGAACACCATATATTTT.

This chain uses TRBV5-1 with TRBJ2-5; either TRBD1 or TRBD2 may fit D (6 bases each). This CDR3 is 16 amino acids long. Germline CDR1 and CDR2: SGHRS and YFSETQ. V lost 4 bases to trimming and J lost 5 bases, with 21 bases between them. The CDR3 loop reads CASSALVLGGRETQYF. In DNA, the CDR3 is TGCGCCAGCAGCGCTTTAGTTTTGGGGGGCCGTGAGACCCAGTACTTC.